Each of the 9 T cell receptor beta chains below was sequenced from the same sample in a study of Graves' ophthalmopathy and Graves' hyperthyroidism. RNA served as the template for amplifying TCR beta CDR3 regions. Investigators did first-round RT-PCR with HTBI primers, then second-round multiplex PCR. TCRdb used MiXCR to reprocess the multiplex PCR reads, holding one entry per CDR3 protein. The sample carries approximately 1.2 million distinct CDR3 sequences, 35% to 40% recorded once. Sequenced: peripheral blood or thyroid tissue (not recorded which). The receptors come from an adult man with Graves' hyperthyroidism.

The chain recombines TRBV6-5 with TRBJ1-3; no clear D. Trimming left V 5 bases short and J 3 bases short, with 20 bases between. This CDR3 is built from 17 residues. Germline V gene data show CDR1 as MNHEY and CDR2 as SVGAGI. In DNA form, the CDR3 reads TGTGCCAGCAGTCCCCGAACCGACATCGGCCATGGAAACACCATATATTTT. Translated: CASSPRTDIGHGNTIYF.

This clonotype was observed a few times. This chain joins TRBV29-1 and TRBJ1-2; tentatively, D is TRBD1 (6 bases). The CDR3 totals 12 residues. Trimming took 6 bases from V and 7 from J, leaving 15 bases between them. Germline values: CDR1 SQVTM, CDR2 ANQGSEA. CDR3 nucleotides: TGCAGCGTAAAGGACAGCGATCGTGGCTACACCTTC. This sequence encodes CSVKDSDRGYTF.

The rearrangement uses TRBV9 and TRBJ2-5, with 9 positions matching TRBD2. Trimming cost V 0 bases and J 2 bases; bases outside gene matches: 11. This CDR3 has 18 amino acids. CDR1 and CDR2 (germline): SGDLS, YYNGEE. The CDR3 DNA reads TGTGCCAGCAGCGTAGGAGATAGCGGGAGCAGGGGACAAGAGACCCAGTACTTC. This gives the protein CASSVGDSGSRGQETQYF.

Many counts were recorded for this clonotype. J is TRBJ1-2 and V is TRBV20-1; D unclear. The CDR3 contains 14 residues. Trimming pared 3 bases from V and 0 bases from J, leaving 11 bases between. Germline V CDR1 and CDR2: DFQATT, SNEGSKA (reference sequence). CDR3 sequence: CSARTALTNYGYTF. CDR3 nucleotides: TGCAGTGCTAGGACGGCACTTACTAACTATGGCTACACCTTC.

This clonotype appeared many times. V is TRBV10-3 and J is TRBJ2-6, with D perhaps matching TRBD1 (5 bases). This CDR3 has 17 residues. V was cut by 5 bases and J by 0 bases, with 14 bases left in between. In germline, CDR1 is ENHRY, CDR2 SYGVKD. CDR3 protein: CAISRQGPSSGANVLTF. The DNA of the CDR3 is TGTGCCATCAGTCGGCAGGGCCCTAGCTCTGGGGCCAACGTCCTGACTTTC.

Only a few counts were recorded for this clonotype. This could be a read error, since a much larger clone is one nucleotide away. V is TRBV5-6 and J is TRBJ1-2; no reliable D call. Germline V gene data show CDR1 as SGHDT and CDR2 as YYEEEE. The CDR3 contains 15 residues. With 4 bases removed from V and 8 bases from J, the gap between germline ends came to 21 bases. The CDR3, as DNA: TGTGCCAGCAGCCGAGACTCCGGAGCCTCAATGGGCTACACCTTC. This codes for CASSRDSGASMGYTF.

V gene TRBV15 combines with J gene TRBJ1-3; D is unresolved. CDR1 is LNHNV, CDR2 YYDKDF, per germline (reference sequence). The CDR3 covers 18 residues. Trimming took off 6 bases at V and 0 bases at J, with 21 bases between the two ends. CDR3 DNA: TGTGCCACCAGGATTGGCGGATTCAGCCTTCGCTCTGGAAACACCATATATTTT. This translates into CATRIGGFSLRSGNTIYF.

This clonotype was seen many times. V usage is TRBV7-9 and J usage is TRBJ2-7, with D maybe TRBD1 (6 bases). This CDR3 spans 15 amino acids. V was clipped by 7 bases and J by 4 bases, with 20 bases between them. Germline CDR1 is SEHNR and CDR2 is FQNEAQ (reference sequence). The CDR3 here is CASKTSQGLGYEQYF. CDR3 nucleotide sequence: TGTGCCAGCAAGACCTCACAGGGTCTGGGGTACGAGCAGTACTTC. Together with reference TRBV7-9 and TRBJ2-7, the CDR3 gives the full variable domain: DTGVSQNPRHKITKRGQNVTFRCDPISEHNRLYWYRQTLGQGPEFLTYFQNEAQLEKSRLLSDRFSAERPKGSFSTLEIQRTEQGDSAMYLCASKTSQGLGYEQYFGPGTRLTVT.

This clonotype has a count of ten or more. The CDR3 DNA reads TGTGCCAGCAGTGAGACCCAGTACTTC. Protein sequence: CASSETQYF. J is TRBJ2-5 and V is TRBV2, with no clear D. CDR1 SNHLY and CDR2 FYNNEI come from the germline V gene. CDR3 length: 9 residues. V dropped 3 bases and J dropped 7 bases, with 0 bases sitting between them.